The T cell receptor beta chain under discussion was sequenced for a study of molecular identifiers for immune sequencing clone quantification. V lost 1 base and J 0 bases, leaving 6 bases between the germline ends. The CDR3 has 15 amino acids. Germline CDR1 MNHEY, CDR2 SMNVEV (reference sequence). The study's findings and limits: Highly expanded clone sizes could be underestimated by identical TCR molecules sharing a barcode. Clonotypes surpassing 20 RNA copies contained over 98% of effector molecules, versus under 1% in naive cells. Among 800,000 to 1,000,000 naive cells, spiked Jurkat TCR RNA from a single cell was reportedly detectable.

This clonotype was counted only a few times. Its target is unknown. Bulk libraries came from a prior protocol with listed TCR primers. TCRdb recomputed calls from the PCR reads with MiXCR, one row per CDR3 protein. Among some 590,000 distinct CDR3 sequences, 25% were seen once, and the ten largest hold 0.7% to 0.95%. The chain couples TRBV27 to TRBJ2-2; D gene unclear. This clonotype was obtained from a human donor in good health. Some libraries in this study had Jurkat cell RNA spiked in. The sample was naive CD8+ T cells from blood, with Jurkat cell RNA spiked in. Subset given: FACS-sorted CD8+CD4-CCR7+CD45RA+ naive T cells. The CDR3 loop reads CASSLFQTNTGELFF. CDR3 sequence (DNA): TGTGCCAGCAGTTTATTCCAAACGAACACCGGGGAGCTGTTTTTT.